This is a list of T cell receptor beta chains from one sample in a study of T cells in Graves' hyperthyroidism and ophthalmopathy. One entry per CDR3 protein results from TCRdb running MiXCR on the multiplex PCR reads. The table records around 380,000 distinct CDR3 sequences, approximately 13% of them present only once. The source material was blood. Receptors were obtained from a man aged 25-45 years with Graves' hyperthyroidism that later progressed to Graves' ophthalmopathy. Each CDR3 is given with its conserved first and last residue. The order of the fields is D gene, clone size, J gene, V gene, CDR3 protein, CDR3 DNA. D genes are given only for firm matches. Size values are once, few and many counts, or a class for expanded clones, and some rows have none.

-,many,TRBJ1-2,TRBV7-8,CASGLDIGLGYTF,TGTGCCAGCGGCTTAGATATAGGGCTTGGCTACACCTTC
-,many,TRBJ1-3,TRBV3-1,CASSQDSGNTIYF,TGTGCCAGCAGCCAAGACAGTGGAAACACCATATATTTT
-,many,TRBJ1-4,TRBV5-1,CASSQDGPQREKLFF,TGCGCCAGCAGCCAGGACGGACCCCAAAGGGAAAAACTGTTTTTT
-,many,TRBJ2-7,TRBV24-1,CATSDALQGHEQYF,TGTGCCACCAGTGATGCGTTACAGGGCCACGAGCAGTACTTC
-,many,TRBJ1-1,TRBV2,CASSRVNTEAFF,TGTGCCAGCAGCAGGGTGAACACTGAAGCTTTCTTT
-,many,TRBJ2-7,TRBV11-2,CASSWTGYSYEQYF,TGTGCCAGCAGCTGGACGGGATACTCCTACGAGCAGTACTTC
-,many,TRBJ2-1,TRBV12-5,CASGLAPWYEQFF,TGTGCGAGTGGTTTGGCCCCGTGGTATGAGCAGTTCTTC
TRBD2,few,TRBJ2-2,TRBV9,CASSVDGGGNTGELFF,TGTGCCAGCAGCGTAGACGGGGGGGGCAACACCGGGGAGCTGTTTTTT
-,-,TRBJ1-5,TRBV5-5,CASSWDGLGQPQHF,TGTGCCAGCAGCTGGGACGGACTCGGGCAGCCCCAGCATTTT
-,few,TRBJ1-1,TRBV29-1,CSAPQGLNTEAFF,TGCAGCGCCCCGCAGGGTTTGAACACTGAAGCTTTCTTT
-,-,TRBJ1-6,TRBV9,CASSVAGHNNSPLHF,TGTGCCAGCAGCGTAGCGGGGCACAATAATTCACCCCTCCACTTT
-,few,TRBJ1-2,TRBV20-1,CSANFQAENYGYTF,TGCAGTGCTAATTTCCAGGCTGAGAACTATGGCTACACCTTC
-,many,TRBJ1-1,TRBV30,CAWSTTGTLRAFF,TGTGCCTGGAGTACAACAGGAACTTTGAGGGCTTTCTTT
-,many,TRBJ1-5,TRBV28,CASTSSVPQHF,TGTGCCAGCACCTCCTCAGTACCCCAGCATTTT
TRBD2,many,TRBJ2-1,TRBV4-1,CASSQQRGLNEQFF,TGCGCCAGCAGCCAGCAGCGGGGTTTAAATGAGCAGTTCTTC
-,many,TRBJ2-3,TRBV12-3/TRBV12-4,CASSLISDTQYF,TGTGCCAGCAGTTTGATTTCAGATACGCAGTATTTT
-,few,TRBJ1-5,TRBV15,CATSRRGGTGNQPQHF,TGTGCCACCAGCAGAAGGGGGGGTACAGGGAATCAGCCCCAGCATTTT
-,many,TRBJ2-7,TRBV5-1,CASSLDWTYEQYF,TGCGCCAGCAGCTTGGATTGGACCTACGAGCAGTACTTC
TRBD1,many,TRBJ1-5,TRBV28,CASTEGQGWDWGNQPQHF,TGTGCCAGCACCGAAGGACAGGGGTGGGACTGGGGGAATCAGCCCCAGCATTTT
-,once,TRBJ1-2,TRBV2,CASRRTRGDGYTF,TGTGCCAGCAGGAGGACAAGGGGAGACGGCTACACCTTC
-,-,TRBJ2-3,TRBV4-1,CASSRERNPDTQYF,TGCGCCAGCAGCCGGGAGAGGAATCCAGATACGCAGTATTTT
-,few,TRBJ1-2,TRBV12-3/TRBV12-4,CASSRAGNGYTF,TGTGCCAGCAGTCGTGCAGGGAATGGCTACACCTTC
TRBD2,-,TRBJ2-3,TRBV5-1,CASSLRSGGALRDTQYF,TGCGCCAGCAGCTTGAGGAGCGGGGGCGCGCTCAGAGATACGCAGTATTTT
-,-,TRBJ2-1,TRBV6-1,CASSASLRDNEQFF,TGTGCCAGCAGTGCATCCCTCCGCGACAATGAGCAGTTCTTC
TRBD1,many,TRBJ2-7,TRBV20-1,CSARDRESYEQYF,TGCAGTGCCCGGGACAGGGAATCCTACGAGCAGTACTTC
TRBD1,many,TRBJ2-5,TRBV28,CASNPRLGQGQETQYF,TGTGCCAGCAATCCTCGCTTGGGACAGGGGCAAGAGACCCAGTACTTC
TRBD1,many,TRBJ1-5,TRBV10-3,CAISEGQGYSNQPQHF,TGTGCCATCAGTGAGGGACAGGGCTATAGCAATCAGCCCCAGCATTTT
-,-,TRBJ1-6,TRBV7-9,CASSLDSGGNSPLHF,TGTGCCAGCAGCTTGGATTCGGGAGGCAATTCACCCCTCCACTTT
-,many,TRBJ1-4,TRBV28,CASSQTGLNEKLFF,TGTGCCAGCAGTCAAACAGGGCTTAATGAAAAACTGTTTTTT
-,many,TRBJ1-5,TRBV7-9,CASSLEYNERGGSQPQHF,TGTGCCAGCAGCTTAGAGTACAACGAACGGGGGGGGAGTCAGCCCCAGCATTTT
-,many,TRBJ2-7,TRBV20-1,CSARAAYEQYF,TGCAGTGCTAGAGCAGCCTACGAGCAGTACTTC
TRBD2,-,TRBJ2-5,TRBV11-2,CASMRPSGSVTTQYF,TGTGCCAGCATGAGACCTAGCGGGTCGGTGACGACCCAGTACTTC
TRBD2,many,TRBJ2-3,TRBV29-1,CSVVGGAFADTQYF,TGCAGCGTTGTCGGGGGGGCGTTCGCAGATACGCAGTATTTT
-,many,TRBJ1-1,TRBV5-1,CASSYDGALNTEAFF,TGCGCCAGCAGCTACGACGGGGCCTTGAACACTGAAGCTTTCTTT
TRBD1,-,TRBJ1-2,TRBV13,CASSFRTGHYTF,TGTGCCAGCAGCTTCAGGACAGGGCACTACACCTTC
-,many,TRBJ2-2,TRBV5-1,CASSAHLQTGVVPGELFF,TGCGCCAGCAGCGCTCACCTTCAAACGGGGGTTGTCCCCGGGGAGCTGTTTTTT
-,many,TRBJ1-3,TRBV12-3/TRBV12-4,CASSPQGFGNTIYF,TGTGCCAGCAGTCCACAGGGTTTCGGAAACACCATATATTTT
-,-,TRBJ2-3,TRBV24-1,CATSPDRPTDTQYF,TGTGCCACCAGCCCGGACAGACCCACAGATACGCAGTATTTT
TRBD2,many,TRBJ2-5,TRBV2,CASTGGLGETQYF,TGTGCCAGTACGGGGGGGTTGGGAGAGACCCAGTACTTC
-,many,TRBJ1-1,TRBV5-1,CASSPGGGITEAFF,TGCGCCAGCAGCCCCGGGGGCGGGATCACTGAAGCTTTCTTT
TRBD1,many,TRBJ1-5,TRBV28,CALNAPGTGTNQPQHF,TGTGCCCTTAACGCTCCGGGGACAGGGACCAATCAGCCCCAGCATTTT
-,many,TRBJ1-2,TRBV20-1,CSAMVDQGGYTF,TGCAGTGCTATGGTAGACCAGGGTGGCTACACCTTC
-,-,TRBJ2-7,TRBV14,CASSQVRRDRSYEQYF,TGTGCCAGCAGCCAAGTTCGCCGTGACAGGAGCTACGAGCAGTACTTC
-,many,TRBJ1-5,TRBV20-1,CSAGDGNQPQHF,TGCAGTGCAGGGGATGGCAATCAGCCCCAGCATTTT
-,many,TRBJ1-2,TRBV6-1,CASSLSQTGRVYGYTF,TGTGCCAGCAGTCTTTCACAGACCGGACGGGTCTATGGCTACACCTTC
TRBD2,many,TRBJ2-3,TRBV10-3,CAISDILLSGGDTQYF,TGTGCCATCAGTGACATCCTCCTTAGCGGGGGAGATACGCAGTATTTT
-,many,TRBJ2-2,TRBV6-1,CAGSYSGNTGELFF,TGTGCCGGCAGTTATTCTGGCAACACCGGGGAGCTGTTTTTT
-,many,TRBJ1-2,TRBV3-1,CASSQDEDGYGYTF,TGTGCCAGCAGCCAAGATGAGGACGGCTATGGCTACACCTTC
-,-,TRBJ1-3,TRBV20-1,CSAPIDSGNTIYF,TGCAGTGCTCCCATAGACTCTGGAAACACCATATATTTT
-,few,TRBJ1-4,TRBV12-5,CASGRSFGEKLFF,TGTGCTAGTGGGAGGTCCTTCGGTGAAAAACTGTTTTTT
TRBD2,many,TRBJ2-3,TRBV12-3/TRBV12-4,CASSMGGTTDTQYF,TGTGCCAGCAGCATGGGAGGGACTACAGATACGCAGTATTTT
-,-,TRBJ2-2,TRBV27,CASSLWTRNTGELFF,TGTGCCAGCAGTTTATGGACAAGGAACACCGGGGAGCTGTTTTTT